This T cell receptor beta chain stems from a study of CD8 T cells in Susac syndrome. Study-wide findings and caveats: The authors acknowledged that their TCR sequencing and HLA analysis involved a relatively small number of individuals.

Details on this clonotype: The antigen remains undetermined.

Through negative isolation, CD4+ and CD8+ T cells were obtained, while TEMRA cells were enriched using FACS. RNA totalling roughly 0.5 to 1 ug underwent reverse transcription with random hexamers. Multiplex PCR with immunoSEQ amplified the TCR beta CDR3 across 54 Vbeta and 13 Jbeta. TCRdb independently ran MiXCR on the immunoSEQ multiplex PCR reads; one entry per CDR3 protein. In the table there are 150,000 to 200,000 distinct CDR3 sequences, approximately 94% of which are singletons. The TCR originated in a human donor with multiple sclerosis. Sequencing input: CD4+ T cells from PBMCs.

The CDR3 nucleotides are TGTGCCAGCAGCTATGTGGGCCTAACTGGCGAGCAGTACTTC. It encodes CASSYVGLTGEQYF. This rearrangement joins TRBV7-9 to TRBJ2-7; D not certain. Germline V lookup: CDR1 SEHNR, CDR2 FQNEAQ (reference sequence). V was shortened by 4 bases and J by 6 bases, with 16 bases between the two germline ends. The CDR3 is 14 amino acids.